The 9 T cell receptor beta chains in this list originate from one sample, sequenced in a study of CD8+ T cells in alopecia areata. Extracted RNA was reverse transcribed into cDNA, the sequencing template. The protocol was immunoSEQ multiplex PCR, while the TCRdb copy is restricted to in-frame clones and leaves out a portion. The sample contains 90,000 to 150,000 clones, about half of which appear only once. Treatment noted: oral pan-JAK inhibitor, 5-10 mg twice daily. Sample: CD4+ T cells sorted from blood, taken at week 4, from a patient treated with tofacitinib. The receptor set was obtained from a human donor with alopecia areata.

The genes are TRBV6-1 and TRBJ1-5, with D possibly being TRBD1 (6 bases). Trimming left V 0 bases short and J 5 bases short, with 20 bases between. The V gene's germline CDR1 is MNHNS and CDR2 SASEGT. The CDR3 consists of 18 residues. The DNA for the CDR3 is TGTGCCAGCAGTGAAGCGGCGTCAGGGGCGAGTACGGATCAGCCCCAGCATTTT. Its protein product is CASSEAASGASTDQPQHF.

The CDR3 sequence is CASSLVRANGYTF. The CDR3 DNA follows: TGTGCCAGCAGCTTGGTACGGGCTAACGGCTACACCTTC. This chain links TRBV5-4 with TRBJ1-2; D unclear. Germline V lookup: CDR1 SGHNT, CDR2 YYREEE (reference sequence). Trimming took off 0 bases at V and 8 bases at J, with 11 bases between the two ends. This CDR3 has 13 amino acids.

This chain joins TRBV5-1 and TRBJ2-1, with D tentatively TRBD2 (6 bases). V lost 5 bases to trimming and J lost 2 bases, with 8 bases between them. There are 13 residues in the CDR3. The germline gives CDR1 SGHRS, CDR2 YFSETQ. The CDR3 is CASRRGAYNEQFF. The CDR3 DNA sequence: TGCGCCAGCAGACGCGGGGCCTACAATGAGCAGTTCTTC.

This clone has only a few counts. The J gene is TRBJ1-5, the V gene TRBV30; perhaps TRBD1 as D (6 bases). The V gene lost 4 bases and the J gene lost 0 bases, with 13 bases spanning the gap. Germline lookup yields CDR1 GTSNPN and CDR2 SVGIG (reference sequence). This CDR3 comprises 15 residues. The CDR3 DNA is TGTGCCTGGAAAGGAGGGGGGGCTAGCAATCAGCCCCAGCATTTT. Protein product: CAWKGGGASNQPQHF. Based on the CDR3 plus reference TRBV30 and TRBJ1-5, the full variable domain is SQTIHQWPATLVQPVGSPLSLECTVEGTSNPNLYWYRQAAGRGLQLLFYSVGIGQISSEVPQNLSASRPQDRQFILSSKKLLLSDSGFYLCAWKGGGASNQPQHFGDGTRLSIL.

The rearrangement uses TRBV2 and TRBJ2-5, with D perhaps TRBD2 (5 bases). The CDR3 runs 14 residues. The V end lost 3 bases, the J end lost 5 bases, and 13 bases lay between the germline ends. Germline V gene lookup returns CDR1 SNHLY and CDR2 FYNNEI. CDR3 sequence (DNA): TGTGCCAGCAGTGAGCGCGAGCGGTATGAGACCCAGTACTTC. Protein sequence: CASSERERYETQYF.

The V gene is TRBV6-1, the J gene TRBJ2-1, with D uncertain. The CDR3 contains 12 residues. From germline, CDR1 is MNHNS and CDR2 SASEGT. With 6 bases removed from V and 3 bases from J, the gap between germline ends came to 6 bases. Written as DNA, the CDR3 is TGTGCCAGCAGGGGCTTCTACAATGAGCAGTTCTTC. Protein product: CASRGFYNEQFF.

CDR3 in amino acids: CASSTTAGGYGYTF. The CDR3 DNA reads TGTGCCAGCAGCACCACCGCGGGCGGGTATGGCTACACCTTC. The rearrangement links TRBV5-6 to TRBJ1-2; D gene uncertain. The germline V and J ends were trimmed by 4 bases and 5 bases, with 15 bases remaining between them. The CDR3 sequence is 14 residues long. The germline CDR1 and CDR2 sequences are SGHDT and YYEEEE. Full variable domain (missing parts from reference TRBV5-6 and TRBJ1-2): DAGVTQSPTHLIKTRGQQVTLRCSPKSGHDTVSWYQQALGQGPQFIFQYYEEEERQRGNFPDRFSGHQFPNYSSELNVNALLLGDSALYLCASSTTAGGYGYTFGSGTRLTVV.

The J gene is TRBJ1-6, the V gene TRBV4-1; 8 bases line up with TRBD1. V was pared by 4 bases and J by 4 bases, with 3 bases of the junction left unmatched. This CDR3 is built from 15 residues. The germline V gene encodes CDR1 MGHRA and CDR2 YSYEKL. The CDR3 DNA is TGCGCCAGCAGCCCCAGGGGGCTGTATAATTCACCCCTCCACTTT. Protein product: CASSPRGLYNSPLHF.

V usage is TRBV2 and J usage is TRBJ1-5; 7 bases match TRBD1. With V trimmed by 8 bases and J by 5 bases, 3 bases remained unmatched. The germline V gene encodes CDR1 SNHLY and CDR2 FYNNEI. CDR3 length: 12 residues. The CDR3 nucleotides read TGTGCCAGCGGACAGGCGTATCAGCCCCAGCATTTT. Its translation: CASGQAYQPQHF.